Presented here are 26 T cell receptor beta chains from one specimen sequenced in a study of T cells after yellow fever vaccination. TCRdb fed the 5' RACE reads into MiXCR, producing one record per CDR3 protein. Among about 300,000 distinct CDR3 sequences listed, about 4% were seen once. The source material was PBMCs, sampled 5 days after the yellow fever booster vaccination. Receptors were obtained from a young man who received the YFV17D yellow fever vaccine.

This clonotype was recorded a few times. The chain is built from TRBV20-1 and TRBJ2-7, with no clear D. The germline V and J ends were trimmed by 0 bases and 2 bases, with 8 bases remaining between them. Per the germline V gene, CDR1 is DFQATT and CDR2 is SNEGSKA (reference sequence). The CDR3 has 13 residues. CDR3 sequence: CSARETYTYEQYF. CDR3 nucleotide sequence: TGCAGTGCTAGAGAGACTTACACCTACGAGCAGTACTTC.

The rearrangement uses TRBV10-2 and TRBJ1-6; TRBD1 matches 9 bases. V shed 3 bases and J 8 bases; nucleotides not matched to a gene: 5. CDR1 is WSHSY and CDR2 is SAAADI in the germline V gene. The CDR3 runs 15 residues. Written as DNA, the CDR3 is TGCGCCAGCAGTGATTGGAGACAGGGGGATTCACCCCTCCACTTT. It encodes CASSDWRQGDSPLHF.

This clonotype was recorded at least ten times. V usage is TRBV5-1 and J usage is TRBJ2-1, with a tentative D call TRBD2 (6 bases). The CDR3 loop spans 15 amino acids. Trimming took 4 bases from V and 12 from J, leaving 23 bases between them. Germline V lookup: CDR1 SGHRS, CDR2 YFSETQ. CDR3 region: CASSPYPGRERGQFF. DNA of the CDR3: TGCGCCAGCAGCCCGTATCCGGGGCGGGAAAGGGGGCAGTTCTTC.

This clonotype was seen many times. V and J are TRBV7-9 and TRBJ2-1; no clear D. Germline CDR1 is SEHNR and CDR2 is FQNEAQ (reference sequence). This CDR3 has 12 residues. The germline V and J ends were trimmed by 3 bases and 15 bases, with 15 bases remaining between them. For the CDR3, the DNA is TGTGCCAGCAGCTTTACGGAGACTCCGCCGTTCTTC. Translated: CASSFTETPPFF. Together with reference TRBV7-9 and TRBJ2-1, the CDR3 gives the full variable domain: DTGVSQNPRHKITKRGQNVTFRCDPISEHNRLYWYRQTLGQGPEFLTYFQNEAQLEKSRLLSDRFSAERPKGSFSTLEIQRTEQGDSAMYLCASSFTETPPFFGPGTRLTVL.

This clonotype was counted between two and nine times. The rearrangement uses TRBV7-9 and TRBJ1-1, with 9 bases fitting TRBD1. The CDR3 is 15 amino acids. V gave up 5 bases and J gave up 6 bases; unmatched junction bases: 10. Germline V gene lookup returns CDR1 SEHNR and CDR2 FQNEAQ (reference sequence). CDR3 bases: TGTGCCAGCAGCCCCCGGGACAGGGATGGCCCTGAAGCTTTCTTT. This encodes CASSPRDRDGPEAFF.

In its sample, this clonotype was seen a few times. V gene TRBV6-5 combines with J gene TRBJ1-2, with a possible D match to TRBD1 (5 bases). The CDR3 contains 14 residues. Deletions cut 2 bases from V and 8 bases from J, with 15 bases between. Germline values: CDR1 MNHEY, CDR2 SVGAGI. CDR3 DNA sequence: TGTGCCAGCAGTTACACCTCAGGGCGGGTCGGCTACACCTTC. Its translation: CASSYTSGRVGYTF.

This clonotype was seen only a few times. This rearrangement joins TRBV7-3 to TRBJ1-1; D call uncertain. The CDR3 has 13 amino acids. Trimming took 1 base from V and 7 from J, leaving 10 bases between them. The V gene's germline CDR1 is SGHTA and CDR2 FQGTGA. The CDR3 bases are TGTGCCAGCAGCTTAAATCGCGGAGGTGAAGCTTTCTTT. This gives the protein CASSLNRGGEAFF.

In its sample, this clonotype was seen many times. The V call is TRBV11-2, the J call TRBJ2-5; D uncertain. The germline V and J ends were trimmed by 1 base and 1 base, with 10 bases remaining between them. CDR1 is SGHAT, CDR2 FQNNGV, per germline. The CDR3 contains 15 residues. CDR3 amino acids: CASSLVSSSQETQYF. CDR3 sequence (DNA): TGTGCCAGCAGCTTAGTTTCGTCCAGCCAAGAGACCCAGTACTTC.

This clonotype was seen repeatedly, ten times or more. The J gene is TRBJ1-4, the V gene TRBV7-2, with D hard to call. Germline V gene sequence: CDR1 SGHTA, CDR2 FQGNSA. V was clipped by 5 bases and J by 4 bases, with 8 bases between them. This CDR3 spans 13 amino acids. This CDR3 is CASSLQINEKLFF. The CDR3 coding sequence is TGTGCCAGCAGCCTACAGATTAATGAAAAACTGTTTTTT.

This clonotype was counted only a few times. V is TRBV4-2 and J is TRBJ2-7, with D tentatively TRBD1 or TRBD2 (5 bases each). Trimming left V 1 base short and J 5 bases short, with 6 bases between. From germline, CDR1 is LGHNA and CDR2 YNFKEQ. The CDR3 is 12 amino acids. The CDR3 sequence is CASSQVGDEQYF. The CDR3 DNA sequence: TGTGCCAGCAGCCAAGTGGGGGACGAGCAGTACTTC.

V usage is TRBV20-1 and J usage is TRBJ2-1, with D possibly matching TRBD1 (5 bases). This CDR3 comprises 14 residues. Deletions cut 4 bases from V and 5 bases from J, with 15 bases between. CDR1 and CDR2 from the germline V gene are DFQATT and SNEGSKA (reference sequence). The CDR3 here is CSATIGAGDNEQFF. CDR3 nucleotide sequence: TGCAGTGCTACCATAGGGGCCGGAGACAATGAGCAGTTCTTC.

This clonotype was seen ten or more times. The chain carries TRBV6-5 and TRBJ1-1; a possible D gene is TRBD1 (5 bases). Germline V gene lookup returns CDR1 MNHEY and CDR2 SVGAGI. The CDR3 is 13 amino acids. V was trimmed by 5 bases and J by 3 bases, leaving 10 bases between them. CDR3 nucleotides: TGTGCCAGCAGTCCACGGGGGGACACTGAAGCTTTCTTT. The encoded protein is CASSPRGDTEAFF.

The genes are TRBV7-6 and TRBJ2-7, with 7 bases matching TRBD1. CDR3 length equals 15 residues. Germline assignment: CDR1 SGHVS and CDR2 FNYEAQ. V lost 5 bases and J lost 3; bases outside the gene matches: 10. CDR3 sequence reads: CASSPLTGMYYEQYF. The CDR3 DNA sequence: TGTGCCAGCAGCCCTTTGACAGGGATGTACTACGAGCAGTACTTC.

CDR3 nucleotides: TGTGCCAGCAGCCACGGGGGGGGCACTGAAGCTTTCTTT. This translates into CASSHGGGTEAFF. The rearrangement joins TRBV11-2 to TRBJ1-1, with D possibly matching TRBD1 (5 bases). V lost 5 bases, J lost 4 bases, and 11 bases lay in between. The CDR3 covers 13 residues. Germline CDR1 SGHAT, CDR2 FQNNGV.

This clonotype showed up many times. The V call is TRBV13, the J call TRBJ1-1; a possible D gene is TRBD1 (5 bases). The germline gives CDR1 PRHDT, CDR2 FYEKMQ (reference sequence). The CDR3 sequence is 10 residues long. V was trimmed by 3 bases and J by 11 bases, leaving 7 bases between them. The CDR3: CASSLGDAFF. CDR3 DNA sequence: TGTGCCAGCAGCTTGGGGGATGCTTTCTTT.

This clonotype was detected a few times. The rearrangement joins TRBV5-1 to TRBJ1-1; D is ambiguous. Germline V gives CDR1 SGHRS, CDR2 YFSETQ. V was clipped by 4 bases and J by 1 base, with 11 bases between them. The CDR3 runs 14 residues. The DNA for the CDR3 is TGCGCCAGCAGCGTCCAGACTGGGAACACTGAAGCTTTCTTT. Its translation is CASSVQTGNTEAFF.

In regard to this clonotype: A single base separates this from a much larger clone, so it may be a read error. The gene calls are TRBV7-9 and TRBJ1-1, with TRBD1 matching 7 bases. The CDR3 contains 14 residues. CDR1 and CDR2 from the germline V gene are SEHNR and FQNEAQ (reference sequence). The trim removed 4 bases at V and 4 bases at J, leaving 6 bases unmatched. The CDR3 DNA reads TGTGCCAGCAGCTACAGGGGTGAGATCACTGAAGCTTTCTTT. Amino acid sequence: CASSYRGEITEAFF. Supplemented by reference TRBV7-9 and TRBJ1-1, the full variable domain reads DTGVSQNPRHKITKRGQNVTFRCDPISEHNRLYWYRQTLGQGPEFLTYFQNEAQLEKSRLLSDRFSAERPKGSFSTLEIQRTEQGDSAMYLCASSYRGEITEAFFGQGTRLTVV.

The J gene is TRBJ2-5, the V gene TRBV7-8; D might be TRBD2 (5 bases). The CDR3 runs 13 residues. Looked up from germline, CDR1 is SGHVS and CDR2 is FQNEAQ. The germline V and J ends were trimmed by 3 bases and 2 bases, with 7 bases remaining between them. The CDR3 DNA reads TGTGCCAGCAGCTTTCAGCGGCAAGAGACCCAGTACTTC. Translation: CASSFQRQETQYF.

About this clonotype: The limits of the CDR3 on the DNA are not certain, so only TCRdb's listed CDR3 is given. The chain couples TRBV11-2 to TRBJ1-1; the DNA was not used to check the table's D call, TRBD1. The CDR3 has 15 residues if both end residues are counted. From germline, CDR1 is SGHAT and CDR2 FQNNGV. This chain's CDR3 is CASSLIWGQGAPLQF.

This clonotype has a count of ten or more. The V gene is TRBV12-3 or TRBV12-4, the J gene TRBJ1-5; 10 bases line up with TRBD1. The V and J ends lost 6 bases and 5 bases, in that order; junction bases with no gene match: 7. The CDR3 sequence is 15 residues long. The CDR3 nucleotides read TGTGCCAGCAGCGGAACTGGGACAGGGGATCAGCCCCAGCATTTT. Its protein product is CASSGTGTGDQPQHF.

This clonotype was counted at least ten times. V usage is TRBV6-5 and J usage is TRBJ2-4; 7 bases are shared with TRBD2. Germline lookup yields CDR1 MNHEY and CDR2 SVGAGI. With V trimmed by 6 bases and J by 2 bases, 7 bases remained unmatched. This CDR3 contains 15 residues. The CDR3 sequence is CASSLIAGSKNIQYF. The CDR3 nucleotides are TGTGCCAGCAGCCTTATAGCGGGCTCCAAAAACATTCAGTACTTC.

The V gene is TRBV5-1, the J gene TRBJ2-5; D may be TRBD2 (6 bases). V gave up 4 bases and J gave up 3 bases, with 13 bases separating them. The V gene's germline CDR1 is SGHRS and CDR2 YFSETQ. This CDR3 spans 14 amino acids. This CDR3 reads CASSLTSNKETQYF. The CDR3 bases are TGCGCCAGCAGCCTGACTAGTAACAAAGAGACCCAGTACTTC.

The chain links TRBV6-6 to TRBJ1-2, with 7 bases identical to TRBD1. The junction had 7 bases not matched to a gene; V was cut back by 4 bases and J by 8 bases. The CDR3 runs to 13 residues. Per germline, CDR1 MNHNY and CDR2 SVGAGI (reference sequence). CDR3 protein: CASSSQQGLGYTF. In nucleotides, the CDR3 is TGTGCCAGCAGTTCCCAACAGGGGCTCGGCTACACCTTC.

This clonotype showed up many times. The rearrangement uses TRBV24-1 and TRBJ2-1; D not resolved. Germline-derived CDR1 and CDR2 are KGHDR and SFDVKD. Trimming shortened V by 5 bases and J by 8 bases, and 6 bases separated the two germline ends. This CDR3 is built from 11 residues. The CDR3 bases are TGTGCCACCAGTGGATGGGATGAGCAGTTCTTC. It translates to CATSGWDEQFF.

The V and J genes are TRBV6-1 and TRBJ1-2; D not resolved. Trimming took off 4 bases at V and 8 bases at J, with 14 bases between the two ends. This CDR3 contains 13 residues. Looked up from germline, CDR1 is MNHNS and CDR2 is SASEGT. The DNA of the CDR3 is TGTGCCAGCAGTGTGCAGCCCGCGAGAGGCTACACCTTC. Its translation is CASSVQPARGYTF.

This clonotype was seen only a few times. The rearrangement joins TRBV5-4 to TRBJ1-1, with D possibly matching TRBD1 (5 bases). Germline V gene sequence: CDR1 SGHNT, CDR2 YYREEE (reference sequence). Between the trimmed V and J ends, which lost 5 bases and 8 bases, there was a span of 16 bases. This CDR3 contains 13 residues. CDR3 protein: CASSFDSHGEAFF. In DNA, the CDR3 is TGTGCCAGCAGTTTCGACAGCCACGGGGAAGCTTTCTTT.